These 21 T cell receptor beta chains came from one sample sequenced in a study of molecular identifiers for immune sequencing clone quantification. One entry per CDR3 protein results from TCRdb running MiXCR on the PCR reads. The table records 100,000 or so distinct CDR3 sequences, 30% to 35% of them present only once. The material sequenced was naive CD8+ T cells from blood, with Jurkat cell RNA spiked in. Indicated subset: FACS-sorted CD8+CD4-CCR7+CD45RA+ naive T cells. The receptors were sampled from a human donor in good health. Some libraries in this study had Jurkat cell RNA spiked in.

This clonotype was recorded at least ten times. The chain recombines TRBV7-2 with TRBJ1-1; 7 bases map to TRBD1. Germline V gene sequence: CDR1 SGHTA, CDR2 FQGNSA. CDR3 length: 16 amino acids. The ends lost 9 bases at V and 3 bases at J; junction bases unmatched: 16. The CDR3 here is CASLSPIDRVDTEAFF. In DNA, the CDR3 is TGTGCCAGTCTCAGCCCAATAGACAGGGTGGACACTGAAGCTTTCTTT.

CDR3 sequence reads: CASSKARSPRGKNQPQHF. CDR3 nucleotides: TGTGCCAGCAGCAAAGCGCGGTCCCCAAGAGGGAAAAATCAGCCCCAGCATTTT. This chain joins TRBV21-1 and TRBJ1-5; TRBD1 is the table's D call, not checked against the DNA. TRBV21-1 is marked as a pseudogene. This CDR3 has 18 amino acids.

As regards this clonotype: The conserved final phenylalanine or tryptophan is absent from the CDR3, which likely points to a read error. The rearrangement joins TRBV13 to TRBJ2-7; D is unresolved. This CDR3 contains 13 residues. V was pared by 5 bases and J by 6 bases, with 14 bases between. Germline CDR1 PRHDT, CDR2 FYEKMQ (reference sequence). CDR3 amino acids: CASSPPVSLEQYS. The CDR3 DNA reads TGTGCCAGCAGCCCACCTGTCAGCCTCGAGCAGTACTCC.

This clonotype was seen only a few times. An end of the junction does not agree with germline; a read error may underlie this. This chain joins TRBV7-8 and TRBJ2-5; TRBD1 is a possible D gene (6 bases). The CDR3 covers 14 residues. CDR1 is SGHVS and CDR2 is FQNEAQ in the germline V gene. The CDR3 DNA reads TGTGCTAGCAGCTTTTCGGCAGGGGAAGAGACCCAGTACTTC. Its translation is CASSFSAGEETQYF.

This clonotype was detected only once. This could be a read error, since a much larger clone is one nucleotide away. The CDR3 does not end in the conserved phenylalanine or tryptophan, so this is likely a read error. The V and J genes are TRBV12-3 or TRBV12-4 and TRBJ1-1; the D gene is possibly TRBD1 (5 bases). The ends were cut back, 1 base at V and 7 bases at J, with 13 bases in the middle. The CDR3 is made up of 14 amino acids. The CDR3 region has the DNA TGTGCCAGCAGTTTAGGATTAGGGACGTATGAAGCTTTCTAT. This codes for CASSLGLGTYEAFY.

In this sample, this clonotype turned up many times. The rearrangement links TRBV29-1 to TRBJ2-3, with unresolved D. Trimming took 4 bases from V and 4 from J, leaving 6 bases between them. Germline V gene data show CDR1 as SQVTM and CDR2 as ANQGSEA. This CDR3 comprises 11 residues. The CDR3: CSVAFADTQYF. CDR3 coding DNA: TGCAGCGTTGCTTTTGCAGATACGCAGTATTTT.

In the case of this clonotype: Since a much larger clone is just one base distant, this may be a read error. A read error is likely, as this CDR3 ends without the conserved phenylalanine or tryptophan. This chain links TRBV7-6 with TRBJ2-3; D is uncertain. Germline V gene sequence: CDR1 SGHVS, CDR2 FNYEAQ. CDR3 length equals 14 residues. With 5 bases removed from V and 1 base from J, the gap between germline ends came to 10 bases. The CDR3 DNA reads as TGTGCCAGCAGCCCCCTTCAGGGCACAGATACGCAGTATCTT. Its translation: CASSPLQGTDTQYL.

A word on this clonotype: This CDR3 is missing its conserved last phenylalanine or tryptophan, likely due to a read error. This rearrangement joins TRBV11-2 to TRBJ2-7; D is unresolved. The CDR3 runs to 15 residues. The germline V gene encodes CDR1 SGHAT and CDR2 FQNNGV. V was trimmed by 5 bases and J by 4 bases, leaving 18 bases between them. In nucleotides, the CDR3 is TGTGCCAGCAGCATTCTGGCCGTGGACCGATACGAGCAGTACTAC. Its protein product is CASSILAVDRYEQYY.

The genes are TRBV27 and TRBJ2-1; no definite D call. Germline CDR1 is MNHEY and CDR2 is SMNVEV (reference sequence). This CDR3 contains 14 residues. Trimming shortened V by 0 bases and J by 3 bases, and 6 bases separated the two germline ends. The CDR3 is CASSLSDVYNEQFF. CDR3 DNA: TGTGCCAGCAGTTTATCGGATGTCTACAATGAGCAGTTCTTC.

The J gene is TRBJ2-7, the V gene TRBV28, with a possible D match to TRBD2 (6 bases). Trimming pared 8 bases from V and 4 bases from J, leaving 24 bases between. This CDR3 contains 16 residues. CDR1 MDHEN and CDR2 SYDVKM come from the germline V gene. This chain's CDR3 is CASGVSLSLGGYEQYF. The CDR3 DNA sequence: TGTGCCAGCGGTGTTTCTTTGTCGCTAGGAGGGTACGAGCAGTACTTC.

The sample holds a few counts of this clonotype. The chain recombines TRBV27 with TRBJ2-7; 8 bases fit TRBD2. The J segment lost 3 bases and the V segment lost 0 bases, leaving 7 bases of the junction unmatched. The CDR3 length is 16 residues. Per the germline V gene, CDR1 is MNHEY and CDR2 is SMNVEV (reference sequence). The CDR3 spells CASSLSWLAGHYEQYF. CDR3 sequence (DNA): TGTGCCAGCAGTTTATCGTGGCTAGCGGGTCACTACGAGCAGTACTTC.

This clonotype showed up just a few times. This rearrangement joins TRBV6-6 to TRBJ1-3; D gene ambiguous. This CDR3 has 16 residues. Trimming cost V 0 bases and J 0 bases, with 9 bases left between them. Germline CDR1 reads MNHNY; CDR2 reads SVGAGI (reference sequence). The CDR3 coding sequence is TGTGCCAGCAGTTACTCGATTGGGGACTCTGGAAACACCATATATTTT. Translated: CASSYSIGDSGNTIYF.

This clonotype has just a few counts. V is TRBV6-2 or TRBV6-3 and J is TRBJ2-7; D not certain. The germline V and J ends were trimmed by 10 bases and 6 bases, with 13 bases remaining between them. Germline-derived CDR1 and CDR2 are MNHEY and SVGEGT. This CDR3 spans 11 amino acids. CDR3 bases: TGTGCCACCGTTGGATTGGGCGAGCAGTACTTC. Residues: CATVGLGEQYF.

This clonotype occurred many times. The J gene is TRBJ2-2, the V gene TRBV7-9; 9 nucleotides agree with TRBD1. V was clipped by 10 bases and J by 4 bases; unmatched bases: 1. CDR1 is SEHNR and CDR2 is FQNEAQ in the germline V gene (reference sequence). The CDR3 is 12 residues long. CDR3 DNA sequence: TGTGCCAAGGGACAGGGCACCGGGGAGCTGTTTTTT. Its translation: CAKGQGTGELFF.

This clonotype has only a few counts. V and J are TRBV6-5 and TRBJ1-1; weak D call: TRBD1 (6 bases). Per germline, CDR1 MNHEY and CDR2 SVGAGI. The V gene lost 5 bases and the J gene lost 5 bases, with 15 bases spanning the gap. This CDR3 is built from 14 residues. The chain's CDR3 is CASSATGMSTEAFF. CDR3 nucleotides: TGTGCCAGCAGTGCCACAGGGATGTCGACTGAAGCTTTCTTT.

In regard to this clonotype: Since a much larger clone is just one base distant, this may be a read error. The chain couples TRBV7-2 to TRBJ2-7, with 10 bases aligning to TRBD2. From germline, CDR1 is SGHTA and CDR2 FQGNSA. There are 15 residues in the CDR3. Germline trimming cut 4 bases from V and 5 bases from J; bases unmatched to any gene: 8. The CDR3, as DNA: TGTGCCAGCAGCTACTCAGCGGGAGGGCCGCACGAGCAGTACTTC. Amino acids: CASSYSAGGPHEQYF.

This sequence joins TRBV27 and TRBJ2-2; no firm D call. The CDR3 runs to 14 residues. Germline V gene sequence: CDR1 MNHEY, CDR2 SMNVEV (reference sequence). Trimming took 3 bases from V and 4 from J, leaving 9 bases between them. CDR3 DNA sequence: TGTGCCAGCAGTTTGAAGGGTGGCACCGGGGAGCTGTTTTTT. This codes for CASSLKGGTGELFF.

There are a few counts of this clonotype. CDR3 DNA sequence: TGTGCCAGCAGCCTCCTTGGGACAGGTCCGACAGATACGCAGTATTTT. Translation gives CASSLLGTGPTDTQYF. The J gene is TRBJ2-3, the V gene TRBV6-6; 8 bases are a match to TRBD1. The V and J ends lost 6 bases and 3 bases, in that order; junction bases with no gene match: 11. The CDR3 has 16 amino acids. CDR1 and CDR2 (germline): MNHNY, SVGAGI (reference sequence).

V usage is TRBV19 and J usage is TRBJ2-2, with a weak D call TRBD2 (5 bases). The length of the CDR3 is 17 residues. With 1 base removed from V and 2 bases from J, the gap between germline ends came to 14 bases. In germline, CDR1 is LNHDA, CDR2 SQIVND (reference sequence). The CDR3 sequence is CASSIALLVPNTGELFF. As DNA, the CDR3 is TGTGCCAGTAGTATAGCATTACTAGTCCCCAACACCGGGGAGCTGTTTTTT.

This clonotype was seen at least ten times. J is TRBJ2-7 and V is TRBV7-2; 9 bases line up with TRBD2. The CDR3 spans 16 residues. The junction had 5 bases not matched to a gene; V was cut back by 0 bases and J by 2 bases. From germline, CDR1 is SGHTA and CDR2 FQGNSA. The CDR3 loop is CASSLAPVAGAYEQYF. DNA for the CDR3: TGTGCCAGCAGCTTAGCGCCGGTAGCGGGGGCCTACGAGCAGTACTTC.

This clonotype was detected a few times. CDR3 amino acids: CSVEDQGRKFF. The CDR3 DNA reads TGCAGCGTTGAAGATCAGGGTAGGAAGTTCTTC. The chain uses TRBV29-1 and TRBJ2-1; D may be TRBD1 (5 bases). The V gene's germline CDR1 is SQVTM and CDR2 ANQGSEA. This CDR3 is built from 11 residues. Between the trimmed V and J ends, which lost 0 bases and 14 bases, there was a span of 11 bases.